Below are 24 T cell receptor beta chains sequenced from a single sample in a study of CD8 T cells in Susac syndrome. An amount of RNA that ranged from 0.5 to 1 ug was reverse transcribed with random hexamers. From the immunoSEQ multiplex PCR reads, TCRdb called clonotypes with MiXCR, one entry per CDR3 protein. The table lists 150,000 to 200,000 distinct CDR3 sequences, around 94% of them singletons, with roughly 0.14% in the top ten. The sample consisted of CD4+ T cells from PBMCs. Source of these receptors: a human donor in good health.

This rearrangement joins TRBV7-2 to TRBJ1-5; 7 bases agree with TRBD1. Germline assignment: CDR1 SGHTA and CDR2 FQGNSA. The CDR3 consists of 15 residues. Losses at the gene ends were 5 bases for V and 0 bases for J; bases not matched to a gene: 4. The CDR3 DNA sequence: TGTGCCAGCAGCCCGGGACAGAATAGCAATCAGCCCCAGCATTTT. This translates into CASSPGQNSNQPQHF.

The chain is built from TRBV24-1 and TRBJ1-2; the match to TRBD1 covers 8 bases. Germline V CDR1 and CDR2: KGHDR, SFDVKD. The CDR3 runs to 14 residues. J gave up 8 bases and V 3 bases, and 7 bases lay outside the gene matches. CDR3 in amino acids: CATSDGDRGAGYTF. CDR3 DNA: TGTGCCACCAGTGATGGCGACAGGGGTGCGGGCTACACCTTC.

The chain uses TRBV6-5 and TRBJ2-7; D is unresolved. This CDR3 spans 14 amino acids. The V gene's germline CDR1 is MNHEY and CDR2 SVGAGI. V shed 2 bases and J shed 5 bases, with 13 bases lying between them. The CDR3 bases are TGTGCCAGCAGTTACATCGTCAGTTCCCACGAGCAGTACTTC. This translates into CASSYIVSSHEQYF.

Worth noting for this clonotype: The conserved phenylalanine or tryptophan normally closing the CDR3 is absent here, so this likely arose from a read error. This chain uses TRBV6-2 or TRBV6-3 with TRBJ2-1; perhaps TRBD1 as D (6 bases). The CDR3 runs to 12 residues. In germline, CDR1 is MNHEY, CDR2 SVGEGT. The ends were cut back, 4 bases at V and 9 bases at J, with 10 bases in the middle. The CDR3 DNA follows: TGTGCCAGCAGTTCAGGGGTCGGTGAGCAGTTCCTC. It translates to CASSSGVGEQFL.

The chain couples TRBV7-9 to TRBJ2-5, with a possible D match to TRBD2 (5 bases). This CDR3 region has 15 residues. The V gene lost 2 bases and the J gene lost 1 base, with 11 bases spanning the gap. Germline V gives CDR1 SEHNR, CDR2 FQNEAQ (reference sequence). For the CDR3, the DNA is TGTGCCAGCAGCTTACCGGAGAGGGCCCAAGAGACCCAGTACTTC. Its translation is CASSLPERAQETQYF.

The chain uses TRBV20-1 and TRBJ2-1, with TRBD2 matching over 7 bases. Trimming removed 6 bases from V and 1 base from J; junction bases left unmatched: 9. The CDR3 runs to 15 residues. Per germline, CDR1 DFQATT and CDR2 SNEGSKA (reference sequence). In nucleotides, the CDR3 is TGCAGTGCCCGGTATCCAGCGGGATCCTACAATGAGCAGTTCTTC. Protein product: CSARYPAGSYNEQFF.

This rearrangement joins TRBV15 to TRBJ2-1; no definite D call. The CDR3 length is 13 residues. The V end was cut by 0 bases, the J end by 6 bases, with 6 bases between. Germline CDR1 LNHNV, CDR2 YYDKDF (reference sequence). The chain's CDR3 is CATSREAVNEQFF. The CDR3, as DNA: TGTGCCACCAGCAGAGAGGCAGTCAATGAGCAGTTCTTC.

This rearrangement joins TRBV6-6 to TRBJ1-5; 10 bases agree with TRBD1. V shed 4 bases and J 3 bases; nucleotides not matched to a gene: 6. Germline CDR1 and CDR2: MNHNY and SVGAGI (reference sequence). The CDR3 consists of 16 residues. In nucleotides, the CDR3 is TGTGCCAGCAGTTCGGGGGACAGGGGTCCCAATCAGCCCCAGCATTTT. Amino acid sequence: CASSSGDRGPNQPQHF.

This clonotype was seen only once. V and J are TRBV18 and TRBJ1-2; no clear D gene. CDR1 is KGHSH and CDR2 is LQKENI in the germline V gene. V dropped 0 bases and J dropped 11 bases, with 13 bases sitting between them. The CDR3 extends over 13 amino acids. The CDR3 bases are TGTGCCAGCTCACCACCCGACACCTATTCTTACACCTTC. Residues: CASSPPDTYSYTF.

This rearrangement joins TRBV20-1 to TRBJ2-7; 7 bases agree with TRBD1. Germline V gene data show CDR1 as DFQATT and CDR2 as SNEGSKA (reference sequence). The CDR3 totals 13 residues. After removal of 0 bases from V and 3 bases from J, the junction contained 2 bases not matched to a gene. CDR3 sequence (DNA): TGCAGTGCTAGAGAGGGACAGCTCTACGAGCAGTACTTC. It is translated as CSAREGQLYEQYF.

This sequence joins TRBV30 and TRBJ1-2; D call uncertain. This CDR3 region has 16 residues. V gave up 1 base and J gave up 4 bases, with 19 bases separating them. CDR1 is GTSNPN, CDR2 SVGIG, per germline (reference sequence). DNA for the CDR3: TGTGCCTGGAGTGCCCACCCAGGTTTAGTAAGCTATGGCTACACCTTC. Amino acids: CAWSAHPGLVSYGYTF.

This rearrangement joins TRBV3-1 to TRBJ2-4, with TRBD2 matching over 8 bases. The germline V gene has CDR1 LGHDT and CDR2 YNNKEL (reference sequence). The CDR3 is 16 amino acids. V lost 0 bases, J lost 3 bases, and 4 bases stayed unmatched. The CDR3 nucleotides are TGTGCCAGCAGCCAAGATCTCGGGGGGGGCAAAAACATTCAGTACTTC. It encodes CASSQDLGGGKNIQYF.

The genes are TRBV11-1 and TRBJ2-6; 7 bases are shared with TRBD1. Germline V CDR1 and CDR2: SGHAT, FQDESV (reference sequence). The CDR3 has 18 residues. The ends lost 5 bases at V and 0 bases at J; junction bases unmatched: 10. CDR3 region: CASSGTDPRGSGANVLTF. Here the CDR3 DNA reads TGTGCCAGCAGCGGGACAGACCCTCGGGGCTCTGGGGCCAACGTCCTGACTTTC.

This clonotype was picked up one time. This chain's CDR3 is CASSPVHSPLHF. As DNA, the CDR3 is TGTGCCAGCAGTCCTGTCCATTCACCCCTCCACTTT. This chain connects TRBV12-3 or TRBV12-4 to TRBJ1-6; D is unclear. The CDR3 is made up of 12 amino acids. Trimming left V 5 bases short and J 8 bases short, with 7 bases between.

This clonotype has only one observation. This chain connects TRBV5-1 to TRBJ1-2; perhaps TRBD1 as D (5 bases). With 4 bases removed from V and 1 base from J, the gap between germline ends came to 14 bases. The CDR3 runs 15 residues. In germline, CDR1 is SGHRS, CDR2 YFSETQ. CDR3 coding DNA: TGCGCCAGCAGCCTCCGGGACGGGAATAACTATGGCTACACCTTC. It is translated as CASSLRDGNNYGYTF.

The genes are TRBV20-1 and TRBJ2-1; unclear D gene. In germline, CDR1 is DFQATT, CDR2 SNEGSKA (reference sequence). The CDR3 has 12 residues. Trimming pared 3 bases from V and 8 bases from J, leaving 11 bases between. CDR3: CSASGSEYEQFF. The CDR3 bases are TGCAGTGCTAGCGGTTCGGAGTATGAGCAGTTCTTC.

The gene calls are TRBV6-2 or TRBV6-3 and TRBJ2-7; D unclear. From germline, CDR1 is MNHEY and CDR2 SVGEGT. The CDR3 is 13 amino acids. Trimming shortened V by 6 bases and J by 0 bases, and 9 bases separated the two germline ends. This chain's CDR3 is CASRRPPSYEQYF. Written as DNA, the CDR3 is TGTGCCAGCAGGAGGCCCCCCTCCTACGAGCAGTACTTC.

The genes are TRBV20-1 and TRBJ2-3, with D tentatively TRBD1 (5 bases). This CDR3 region has 15 residues. Germline V lookup: CDR1 DFQATT, CDR2 SNEGSKA (reference sequence). V was trimmed by 0 bases and J by 3 bases, leaving 13 bases between them. This CDR3 is CSARDLRAPTDTQYF. The CDR3 DNA reads TGCAGTGCTAGAGATCTCAGGGCGCCTACAGATACGCAGTATTTT.

The rearrangement joins TRBV5-1 to TRBJ2-5, with D hard to call. V was shortened by 4 bases and J by 1 base, with 8 bases between the two germline ends. The germline V gene encodes CDR1 SGHRS and CDR2 YFSETQ. The length of the CDR3 is 13 residues. The CDR3 here is CASSVQIQETQYF. CDR3 sequence (DNA): TGCGCCAGCAGCGTCCAGATCCAAGAGACCCAGTACTTC. Combining the CDR3 with reference TRBV5-1 and TRBJ2-5 gives the whole variable domain KAGVTQTPRYLIKTRGQQVTLSCSPISGHRSVSWYQQTPGQGLQFLFEYFSETQRNKGNFPGRFSGRQFSNSRSEMNVSTLELGDSALYLCASSVQIQETQYFGPGTRLLVL.

V and J are TRBV20-1 and TRBJ2-3, with 8 bases matching TRBD1. V lost 5 bases and J lost 0; bases outside the gene matches: 4. The CDR3 covers 14 residues. The V gene's germline CDR1 is DFQATT and CDR2 SNEGSKA (reference sequence). The CDR3 is CSAPRDRSTDTQYF. DNA of the CDR3: TGCAGTGCTCCACGGGACAGGAGCACAGATACGCAGTATTTT.

The chain joins TRBV4-2 to TRBJ1-2, with D perhaps matching TRBD1 (6 bases). Deletions cut 5 bases from V and 4 bases from J, with 17 bases between. Germline V CDR1 and CDR2: LGHNA, YNFKEQ. The CDR3 contains 15 residues. The CDR3 DNA reads TGTGCCAGCAGCACTCGCGGAGCAGGGGCCTATGGCTACACCTTC. Its translation: CASSTRGAGAYGYTF.

This chain links TRBV15 with TRBJ2-1; D is unresolved. CDR1 and CDR2 from the germline V gene are LNHNV and YYDKDF (reference sequence). Trimming took off 8 bases at V and 8 bases at J, with 16 bases between the two ends. This CDR3 has 13 residues. As DNA, the CDR3 is TGTGCCACCGTTTCCCCTAGGTTCCATGAGCAGTTCTTC. This gives the protein CATVSPRFHEQFF.

The rearrangement links TRBV20-1 to TRBJ1-2, with D tentatively TRBD1 (5 bases). The CDR3 spans 15 residues. The germline CDR1 and CDR2 sequences are DFQATT and SNEGSKA (reference sequence). V shed 0 bases and J shed 7 bases, with 18 bases lying between them. The CDR3 region is CSARESKGVVGGYTF. CDR3 DNA: TGCAGTGCTAGAGAGTCCAAAGGGGTGGTGGGTGGCTACACCTTC.

This clonotype was found once. The chain's CDR3 is CASSVSLGRGEQYF. CDR3 sequence (DNA): TGTGCCAGCAGCGTATCGTTGGGGCGAGGAGAGCAGTACTTC. V and J are TRBV9 and TRBJ2-7; D is possibly TRBD1 (5 bases). The CDR3 is 14 residues long. V was shortened by 1 base and J by 7 bases, with 15 bases between the two germline ends. Germline CDR1 and CDR2: SGDLS and YYNGEE.